The rows below give T cell receptor beta chains drawn from one sample of a study of control samples from healthy donors and cancer patients. Repertoires were generated with immunoSEQ multiplex PCR, while TCRdb's copy carries only in-frame clones and drops some. The sample has 70,000 or so clones, 75% to 90% seen once. Sequencing was carried out using blood. These TCRs come from a man aged 45-60 years in good health. CDR3s leave out the opening cysteine and the closing phenylalanine or tryptophan.

V: TRBV5-7
J: TRBJ1-1
CDR3: ASSLSWTDISSAF

V: TRBV30
J: TRBJ1-3
CDR3: AWGQGNTIY

V: TRBV7-3
J: TRBJ2-5
CDR3: ASSRGTTNQETQY

V: TRBV5-6
J: TRBJ1-2
CDR3: ASSSNGGYT

V: TRBV2
J: TRBJ1-2
CDR3: ASKRGGNYGYT

V: TRBV11-2
J: TRBJ1-3
CDR3: ASSLAGIIGNTIY

V: TRBV11-1
J: TRBJ2-1
CDR3: ASSLGRSGGREQF

V: TRBV18
J: TRBJ2-1
CDR3: ASSPPSTSGREYNEQF

V: TRBV9
J: TRBJ2-5
CDR3: ASSASGGRATQY

V: TRBV27
J: TRBJ2-5
CDR3: ASSLEGRAVETQY

V: TRBV9
J: TRBJ2-2
CDR3: ASSVQAGTGELF

V: TRBV11-2
J: TRBJ2-7
CDR3: ASSLERGAYEQY

V: TRBV19
J: TRBJ1-4
CDR3: ASSMSWGEKLF

V: TRBV7-2
J: TRBJ1-3
CDR3: ASSSVHNVLSGNTIY

V: TRBV9
J: TRBJ2-2
CDR3: ASSVYGGAVTGELF

V: TRBV10-3
J: TRBJ1-2
CDR3: AISVEGGGYT

V: TRBV3-1/TRBV3-2
J: TRBJ2-6
CDR3: ASSPAGAMAGANVLT

V: TRBV9
J: TRBJ2-1
CDR3: ASSVLSGGLHEQF

V: TRBV11-3
J: TRBJ2-7
CDR3: ASSSENYEQY

V: TRBV28
J: TRBJ1-1
CDR3: ASSLSRTGNTEAF

V: TRBV5-1
J: TRBJ1-4
CDR3: ASSPGQGLGTNEKLF

V: TRBV5-1
J: TRBJ2-7
CDR3: ASSKDRLSYEQY

V: TRBV12-3/TRBV12-4
J: TRBJ1-2
CDR3: ASSYGQGRGYT

V: TRBV5-4
J: TRBJ2-2
CDR3: ASSSSGGPQPGELF

V: TRBV11-3
J: TRBJ2-2
CDR3: ASSLETAGSGELF

V: TRBV19
J: TRBJ1-1
CDR3: ASIIGGGGNAF

V: TRBV5-4
J: TRBJ1-2
CDR3: ASSRGDGFYYGYT

V: TRBV7-2
J: TRBJ2-1
CDR3: ASSLGGGFNEQF

V: TRBV3-1/TRBV3-2
J: TRBJ2-2
CDR3: ASSRRLAVTGELF

V: TRBV10-1
J: TRBJ1-1
CDR3: ASSPTGTTEAF

V: TRBV9
J: TRBJ1-1
CDR3: ASSEVQGMNTEAF

V: TRBV4-1
J: TRBJ1-1
CDR3: ASSQISLMNTEAF

V: TRBV2
J: TRBJ2-5
CDR3: ASSVSSARGMTQY

V: TRBV30
J: TRBJ2-6
CDR3: AWSVGSGANVLT

V: TRBV12-3/TRBV12-4
J: TRBJ1-5
CDR3: ASSWGFFQPQH

V: TRBV27
J: TRBJ2-1
CDR3: ASGEYNEQF

V: TRBV5-1
J: TRBJ2-5
CDR3: ASSLGTIQETQY

V: TRBV19
J: TRBJ2-2
CDR3: ASSVRMTGDSGRAGELF

V: TRBV27
J: TRBJ2-5
CDR3: ASRLAGTETQY

V: TRBV7-9
J: TRBJ2-1
CDR3: ASSSIGTSGRSNEQF

V: TRBV4-3
J: TRBJ2-1
CDR3: ASSHRGGEQF

V: TRBV7-3
J: TRBJ1-6
CDR3: ASSSTGDGRNSPLH

V: TRBV4-2
J: TRBJ2-7
CDR3: ASSPRSGGRYEQY

V: TRBV6-6
J: TRBJ2-7
CDR3: ASRSGRLTSYEQY

V: TRBV4-3
J: TRBJ2-3
CDR3: ASSRETAGGADTQY

V: TRBV5-4
J: TRBJ2-7
CDR3: ASSPGLGLSAEQY

V: TRBV11-2
J: TRBJ1-1
CDR3: ASSPQTGVGTEAF

V: TRBV3-1/TRBV3-2
J: TRBJ1-1
CDR3: ASSPGRGLNTEAF

V: TRBV6-5
J: TRBJ2-5
CDR3: ASSYVGSWETQY

V: TRBV7-9
J: TRBJ1-1
CDR3: ASSLGGGTEAF

V: TRBV11-3
J: TRBJ2-5
CDR3: ASTSWGAETQY

V: TRBV6-5
J: TRBJ2-7
CDR3: ASSYSYNYEQY

V: TRBV7-6
J: TRBJ2-3
CDR3: ASSQLRTGQDTQY

V: TRBV6-2/TRBV6-3
J: TRBJ1-5
CDR3: ASSFSETGWGSNQPQH

V: TRBV7-9
J: TRBJ2-7
CDR3: ASRTGGPAYEQY

V: TRBV4-3
J: TRBJ1-2
CDR3: ASSAHRGAIYGYT

V: TRBV24-1
J: TRBJ1-3
CDR3: ATITHSGNTIY

V: TRBV6-5
J: TRBJ1-1
CDR3: ASSFTERSTEAF

V: TRBV28
J: TRBJ1-5
CDR3: ASSLPSNQPQH

V: TRBV24-1
J: TRBJ1-2
CDR3: ATSENDGYT